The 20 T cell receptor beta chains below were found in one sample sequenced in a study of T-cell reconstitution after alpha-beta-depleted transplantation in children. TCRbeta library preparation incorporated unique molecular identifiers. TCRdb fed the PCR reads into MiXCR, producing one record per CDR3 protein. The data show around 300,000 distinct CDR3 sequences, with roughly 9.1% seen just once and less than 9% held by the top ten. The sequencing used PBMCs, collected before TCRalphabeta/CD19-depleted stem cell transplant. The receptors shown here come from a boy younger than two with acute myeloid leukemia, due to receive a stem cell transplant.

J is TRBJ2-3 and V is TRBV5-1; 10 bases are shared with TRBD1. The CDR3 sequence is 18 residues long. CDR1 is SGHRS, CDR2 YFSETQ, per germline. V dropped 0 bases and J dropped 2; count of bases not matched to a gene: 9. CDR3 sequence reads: CASSLEFPGQGYTDTQYF. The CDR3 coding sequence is TGCGCCAGCAGCTTGGAGTTCCCGGGACAGGGGTACACAGATACGCAGTATTTT.

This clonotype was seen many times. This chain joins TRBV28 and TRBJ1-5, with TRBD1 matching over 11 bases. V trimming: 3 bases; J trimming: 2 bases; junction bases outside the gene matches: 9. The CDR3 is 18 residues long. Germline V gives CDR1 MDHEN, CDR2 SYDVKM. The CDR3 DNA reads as TGTGCCAGCAGTTTGTTCGGACAGGGGGCCCCGGGCAATCAGCCCCAGCATTTT. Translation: CASSLFGQGAPGNQPQHF.

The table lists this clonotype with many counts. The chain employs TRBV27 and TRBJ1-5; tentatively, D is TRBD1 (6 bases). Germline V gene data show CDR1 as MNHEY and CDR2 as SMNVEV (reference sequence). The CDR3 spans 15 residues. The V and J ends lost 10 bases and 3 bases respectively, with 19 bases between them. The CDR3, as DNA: TGTGCCACCATGCCCGGACAGCTCTTCAATCAGCCCCAGCATTTT. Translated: CATMPGQLFNQPQHF.

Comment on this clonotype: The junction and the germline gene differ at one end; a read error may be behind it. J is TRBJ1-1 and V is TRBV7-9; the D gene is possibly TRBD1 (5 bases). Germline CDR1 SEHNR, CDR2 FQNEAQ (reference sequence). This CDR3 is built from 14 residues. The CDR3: CASSLGQGSTDAFF. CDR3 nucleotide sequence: TGTGCCAGCAGCTTAGGCCAGGGTTCCACTGACGCTTTCTTT.

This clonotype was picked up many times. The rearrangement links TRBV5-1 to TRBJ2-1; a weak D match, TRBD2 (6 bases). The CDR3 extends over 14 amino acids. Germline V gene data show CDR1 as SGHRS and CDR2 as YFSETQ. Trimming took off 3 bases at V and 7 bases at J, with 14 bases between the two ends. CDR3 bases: TGCGCCAGCAGCTGGAACGCGGGGTTGAATGAGCAGTTCTTC. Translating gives CASSWNAGLNEQFF.

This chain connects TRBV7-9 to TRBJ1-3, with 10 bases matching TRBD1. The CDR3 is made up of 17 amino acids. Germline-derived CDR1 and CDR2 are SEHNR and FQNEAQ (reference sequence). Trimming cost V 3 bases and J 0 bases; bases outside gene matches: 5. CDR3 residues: CASSFGDRGPSGNTIYF. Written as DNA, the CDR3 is TGTGCCAGCAGCTTTGGGGACAGGGGTCCCTCTGGAAACACCATATATTTT.

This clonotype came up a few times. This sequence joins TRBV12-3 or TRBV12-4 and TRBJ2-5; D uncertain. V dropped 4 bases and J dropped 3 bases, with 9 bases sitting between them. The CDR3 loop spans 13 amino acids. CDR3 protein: CASSSGEEETQYF. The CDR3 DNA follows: TGTGCCAGCAGTTCCGGAGAGGAAGAGACCCAGTACTTC.

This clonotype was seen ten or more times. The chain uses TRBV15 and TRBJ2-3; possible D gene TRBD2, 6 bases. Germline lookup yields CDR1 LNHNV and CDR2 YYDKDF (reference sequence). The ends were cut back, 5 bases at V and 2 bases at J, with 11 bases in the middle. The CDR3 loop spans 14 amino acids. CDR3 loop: CATSQRDFTDTQYF. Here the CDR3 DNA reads TGTGCCACCAGCCAAAGGGACTTCACAGATACGCAGTATTTT.

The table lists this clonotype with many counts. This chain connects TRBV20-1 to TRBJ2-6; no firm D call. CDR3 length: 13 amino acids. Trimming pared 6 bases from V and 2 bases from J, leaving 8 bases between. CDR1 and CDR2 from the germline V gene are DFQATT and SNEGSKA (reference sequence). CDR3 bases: TGCAGTGCACCGACAACTGGGGCCAACGTCCTGACTTTC. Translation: CSAPTTGANVLTF.

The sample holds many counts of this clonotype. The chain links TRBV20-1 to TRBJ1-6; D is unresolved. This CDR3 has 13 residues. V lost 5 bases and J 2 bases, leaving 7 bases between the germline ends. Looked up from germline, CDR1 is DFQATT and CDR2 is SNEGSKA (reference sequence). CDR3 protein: CSAAGAYNSPLHF. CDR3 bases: TGCAGTGCTGCGGGAGCCTATAATTCACCCCTCCACTTT.

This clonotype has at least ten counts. The CDR3 coding sequence is TGTGCCAGCAGCCGACACTCACAAGAGACCCAGTACTTC. The encoded protein is CASSRHSQETQYF. The V and J genes are TRBV6-6 and TRBJ2-5; D is uncertain. CDR1 and CDR2 from the germline V gene are MNHNY and SVGAGI (reference sequence). The CDR3 loop spans 13 amino acids. V was cut by 6 bases and J by 2 bases, with 10 bases left in between.

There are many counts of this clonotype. CDR3 residues: CSAKKDRVRETQYF. The CDR3 bases are TGCAGTGCTAAGAAAGACAGGGTCCGAGAGACCCAGTACTTC. The chain recombines TRBV20-1 with TRBJ2-5; TRBD1 matches 7 bases. The CDR3 is 14 amino acids. Germline CDR1 DFQATT, CDR2 SNEGSKA (reference sequence). Trimming removed 4 bases from V and 4 bases from J; junction bases left unmatched: 9.

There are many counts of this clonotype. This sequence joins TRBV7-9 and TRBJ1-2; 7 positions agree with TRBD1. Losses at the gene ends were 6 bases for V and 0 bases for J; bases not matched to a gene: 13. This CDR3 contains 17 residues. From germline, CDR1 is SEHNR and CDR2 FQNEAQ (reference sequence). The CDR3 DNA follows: TGTGCCAGCAGTACGGGACAGAGTTATTTCACTAACTATGGCTACACCTTC. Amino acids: CASSTGQSYFTNYGYTF.

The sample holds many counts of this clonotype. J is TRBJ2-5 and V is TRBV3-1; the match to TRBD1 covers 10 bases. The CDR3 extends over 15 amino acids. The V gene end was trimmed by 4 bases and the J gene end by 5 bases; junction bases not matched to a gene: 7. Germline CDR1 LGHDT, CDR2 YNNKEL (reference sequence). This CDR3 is CASSRGTGVEETQYF. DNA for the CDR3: TGTGCCAGCAGCCGCGGGACAGGGGTAGAGGAGACCCAGTACTTC.

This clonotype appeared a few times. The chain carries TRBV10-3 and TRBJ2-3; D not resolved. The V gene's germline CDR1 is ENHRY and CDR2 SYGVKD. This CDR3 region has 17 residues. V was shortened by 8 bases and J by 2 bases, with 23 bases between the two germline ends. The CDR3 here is CAIGPKSLHSSTDTQYF. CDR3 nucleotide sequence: TGTGCCATCGGTCCAAAGTCCCTCCACTCCTCCACAGATACGCAGTATTTT.

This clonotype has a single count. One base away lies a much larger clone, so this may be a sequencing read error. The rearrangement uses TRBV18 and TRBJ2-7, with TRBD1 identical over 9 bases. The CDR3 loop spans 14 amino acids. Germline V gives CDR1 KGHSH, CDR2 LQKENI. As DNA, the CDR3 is TGTGCCAGCTCAACGGGGACAGGGTTGAGAGAGCAGTGCTTC. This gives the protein CASSTGTGLREQCF. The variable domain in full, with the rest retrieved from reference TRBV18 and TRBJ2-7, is NAGVMQNPRHLVRRRGQEARLRCSPMKGHSHVYWYRQLPEEGLKFMVYLQKENIIDESGMPKERFSAEFPKEGPSILRIQQVVRGDSAAYFCASSTGTGLREQCFGPGTRLTVT.

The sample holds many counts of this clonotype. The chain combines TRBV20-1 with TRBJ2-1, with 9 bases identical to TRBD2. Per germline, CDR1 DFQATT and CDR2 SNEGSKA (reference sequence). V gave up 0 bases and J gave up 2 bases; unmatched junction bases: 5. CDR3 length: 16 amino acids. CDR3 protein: CSARERAGGPYNEQFF. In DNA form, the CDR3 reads TGCAGTGCTAGAGAAAGAGCGGGGGGCCCCTACAATGAGCAGTTCTTC.

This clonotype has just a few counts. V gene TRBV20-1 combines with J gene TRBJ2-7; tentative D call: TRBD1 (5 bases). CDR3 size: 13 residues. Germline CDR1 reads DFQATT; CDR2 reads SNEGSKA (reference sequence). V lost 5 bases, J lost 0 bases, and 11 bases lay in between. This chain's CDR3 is CSALYDSSYEQYF. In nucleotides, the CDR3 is TGCAGTGCTCTCTATGACAGCTCCTACGAGCAGTACTTC.

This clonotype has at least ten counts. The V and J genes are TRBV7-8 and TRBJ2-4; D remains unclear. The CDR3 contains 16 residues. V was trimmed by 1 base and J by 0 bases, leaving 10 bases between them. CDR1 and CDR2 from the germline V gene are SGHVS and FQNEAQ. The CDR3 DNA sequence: TGTGCCAGCAGCTTAGGTGCCAATATAGCCAAAAACATTCAGTACTTC. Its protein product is CASSLGANIAKNIQYF. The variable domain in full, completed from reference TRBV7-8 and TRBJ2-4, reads GAGVSQSPRYKVAKRGQDVALRCDPISGHVSLFWYQQALGQGPEFLTYFQNEAQLDKSGLPSDRFFAERPEGSVSTLKIQRTQQEDSAVYLCASSLGANIAKNIQYFGAGTRLSVL.

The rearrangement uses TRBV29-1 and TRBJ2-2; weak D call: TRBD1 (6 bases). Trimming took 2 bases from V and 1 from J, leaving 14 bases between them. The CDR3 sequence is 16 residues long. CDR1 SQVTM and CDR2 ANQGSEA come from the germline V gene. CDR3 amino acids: CSVEKPDRLNTGELFF. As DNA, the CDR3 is TGCAGCGTTGAAAAGCCCGACAGGCTGAACACCGGGGAGCTGTTTTTT.